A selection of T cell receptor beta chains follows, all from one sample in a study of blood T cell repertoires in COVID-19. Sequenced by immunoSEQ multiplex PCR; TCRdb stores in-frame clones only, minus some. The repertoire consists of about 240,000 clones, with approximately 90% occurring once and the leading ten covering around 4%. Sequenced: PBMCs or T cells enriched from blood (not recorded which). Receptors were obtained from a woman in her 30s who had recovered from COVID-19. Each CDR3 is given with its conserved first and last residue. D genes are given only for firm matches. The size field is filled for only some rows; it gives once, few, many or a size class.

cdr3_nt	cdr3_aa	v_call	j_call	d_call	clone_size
TGTGCCAGTACCTATCCCCAGGGAGGACACGGGGAGCTGTTTTTT	CASTYPQGGHGELFF	TRBV19	TRBJ2-2	NA	NA
TGTGCCAGTAGTATGGGCCTGGACAATCAGCCCCAGCATTTT	CASSMGLDNQPQHF	TRBV19	TRBJ1-5	NA	once
TGTGCCAGCAGCGTAGAAGCCGAAGGCGTTTGGGGAGGGCGGACGAACATTCAGTACTTC	CASSVEAEGVWGGRTNIQYF	TRBV9	TRBJ2-4	TRBD2	NA
TGTGCCAGCAGATCAGGAAACACCATATATTTT	CASRSGNTIYF	TRBV27	TRBJ1-3	NA	NA
TGTGCCAGCAGCCAGGGTTCGGCGGGAGGGGCCCAGTACTTC	CASSQGSAGGAQYF	TRBV14	TRBJ2-5	TRBD2	NA
TGTGCCAGCAGCATGACTCGGGGGGACACTGAAGCTTTCTTT	CASSMTRGDTEAFF	TRBV6-5	TRBJ1-1	NA	NA
TGCGCCAGCAGTGAGTCGGGACAGGGAGGGGGTGAAAAACTGTTTTTT	CASSESGQGGGEKLFF	TRBV10-2	TRBJ1-4	TRBD1	once
TGTGCCAGCAGCTTCGGTCCAAGCTCCTACGAGCAGTACTTC	CASSFGPSSYEQYF	TRBV5-5	TRBJ2-7	NA	few
TGTGCCTGTGGGTTCCTGAGCGGGAGAAGTAACGAGCAGTACTTC	CACGFLSGRSNEQYF	TRBV6-5	TRBJ2-7	TRBD2	NA
TGTGCCTCGACGCTGGGGGCGTCGAACACCGGGGAGCTGTTTTTT	CASTLGASNTGELFF	TRBV10-3	TRBJ2-2	NA	once
TGTGCCAGCAGCGGGAGCGAGTACTATGGCTACACCTTC	CASSGSEYYGYTF	TRBV9	TRBJ1-2	NA	NA
TGCGCCAGCAGCCAAGATAGGACTAGCGGGAGCTCCGGGGCCAACGTCCTGACTTTC	CASSQDRTSGSSGANVLTF	TRBV4-1	TRBJ2-6	TRBD2	NA
TGTGCCAGCAGTGAAATCGTGACAGTAAATCAGCCCCAGCATTTT	CASSEIVTVNQPQHF	TRBV6-1	TRBJ1-5	NA	few
TGTGCCATCGGGGGCGGGGGACGAAACACCATATATTTT	CAIGGGGRNTIYF	TRBV10-3	TRBJ1-3	NA	NA
TGTGCCAGCATTAGAACCGACAGGGGGTCTGAAGCTTTCTTT	CASIRTDRGSEAFF	TRBV27	TRBJ1-1	TRBD1	NA
TGTGCCAGCAGCAACACAGATACGCAGTATTTT	CASSNTDTQYF	TRBV2	TRBJ2-3	NA	NA
TGCGCCAGCCCCGTATGGGGGGAGGTCTATGGCTACACCTTC	CASPVWGEVYGYTF	TRBV23-1	TRBJ1-2	NA	NA
TGTGCCAGTCGAACAGGGTGGACCGGGGAGCTGTTTTTT	CASRTGWTGELFF	TRBV28	TRBJ2-2	NA	NA
TGCGCCAGCAGCCAAGATCGGTGGAGAGGGGAGCAGTTCTTC	CASSQDRWRGEQFF	TRBV4-3	TRBJ2-1	NA	once
TGTGCCAGTAGCTCAAAACAGGGTTACAATCAGCCCCAGCATTTT	CASSSKQGYNQPQHF	TRBV19	TRBJ1-5	NA	NA
TGCGCCAGCAGCTTATCTCATGAGCAGTTCTTC	CASSLSHEQFF	TRBV5-1	TRBJ2-1	NA	few
TGTGCCAGCAGTACTCCGGGACAGGGTTCTGGAAACACCATATATTTT	CASSTPGQGSGNTIYF	TRBV28	TRBJ1-3	TRBD1	NA
TGTGCCAGCAGCCGGAGCGGGAGATGGGGGCGGAATGAGCAGTTCTTC	CASSRSGRWGRNEQFF	TRBV14	TRBJ2-1	TRBD2	NA
TGTGCCAGTAGTATAGGGCCCTCATCTGATACGCAGTATTTT	CASSIGPSSDTQYF	TRBV19	TRBJ2-3	NA	NA
TGTGCCAGTAGTATAGGTTCCAGGGGTGATACGCAGTATTTT	CASSIGSRGDTQYF	TRBV19	TRBJ2-3	NA	NA
TGTGCCATCACCGGCGGGATCGACAATGAGCAGTTCTTC	CAITGGIDNEQFF	TRBV10-3	TRBJ2-1	NA	NA
TGTGCCAGCGGGACTAGCGGTTTTACTGAGCAGTTCTTC	CASGTSGFTEQFF	TRBV28	TRBJ2-1	TRBD2	NA
TGTGCCAGTCAACAGAACAATCAGCCCCAGCATTTT	CASQQNNQPQHF	TRBV30	TRBJ1-5	NA	once
TGTGCCAGCAGTGACTGGGGGCTCTTAGCGGGAGAAGGGTACAATGAGCAGTTCTTC	CASSDWGLLAGEGYNEQFF	TRBV6-4	TRBJ2-1	TRBD2	NA
TGTGCCAGTAGTATCAGGGGAGTAAGAAACACTGAAGCTTTCTTT	CASSIRGVRNTEAFF	TRBV19	TRBJ1-1	NA	NA
TGTGCCAGCAGCTTGGGTAGGACAGGGAACACCGGGGAGCTGTTTTTT	CASSLGRTGNTGELFF	TRBV5-4	TRBJ2-2	TRBD1	NA
TGTGCCAGCAGCTTTCGGGCTAGCGGGAGTACAGATACGCAGTATTTT	CASSFRASGSTDTQYF	TRBV5-4	TRBJ2-3	TRBD2	NA
TGTGCCAGCAGCGCAATCCGGACAACTAACTATGGCTACACCTTC	CASSAIRTTNYGYTF	TRBV9	TRBJ1-2	NA	NA
TGTGCCAGCAGCCAAGAAAGGCTAGCGGGCGCCTACGAGCAGTACTTC	CASSQERLAGAYEQYF	TRBV3-1/TRBV3-2	TRBJ2-7	TRBD2	NA